A selection of T cell receptor beta chains follows, all from one sample in a study of T cell responses to AZD1222 COVID-19 vaccine. This table comes from immunoSEQ multiplex PCR, and its TCRdb copy is limited to in-frame clones, with some not included. Of about 200,000 clones listed, 90% to 95% were seen once; the top ten hold 0.95% to 1.1%. Here the sequenced sample was peripheral blood, taken 28 days after the second AZD1222 dose. These receptors all come from an adult who received the AZD1222 COVID-19 vaccine. Both conserved end residues are part of each CDR3. D genes are given only for firm matches. Clone size is stated in some rows and not others, as once, few, many or a class when expanded.

j_call d_call clone_size v_call cdr3_nt cdr3_aa
TRBJ2-5 TRBD2 - TRBV27 TGTGCCAGCAGTGGGGACTGGAGCGGGGGTAAAGAGACCCAGTACTTC CASSGDWSGGKETQYF
TRBJ2-6 - - TRBV10-3 TGTGCCATCAGTGAGTGGGGCAACTCTGGGGCCAACGTCCTGACTTTC CAISEWGNSGANVLTF
TRBJ1-2 - - TRBV19 TGTGCCAGTAGTATACTCAGGACAGATCCTAACTATGGCTACACCTTC CASSILRTDPNYGYTF
TRBJ1-5 - - TRBV7-8 TGTGCCAGCAATCCATACGAAAGCAATCAGCCCCAGCATTTT CASNPYESNQPQHF
TRBJ1-2 - once TRBV5-1 TGCGCCAGCAGCGCGGACGGGTCCTATGGCTACACCTTC CASSADGSYGYTF
TRBJ2-7 TRBD2 once TRBV18 TGTGCCAGCTCACCAGGGGGGGGGTACGAGCAGTACTTC CASSPGGGYEQYF
TRBJ2-1 - - TRBV3-1/TRBV3-2 TGTGCCAGCAGCCAAGGGCGCAGGTACAATGAGCAGTTCTTC CASSQGRRYNEQFF
TRBJ1-2 - - TRBV3-1/TRBV3-2 TGTGCCAGCAGTATGATGGGGGTACGGGGCTACACCTTC CASSMMGVRGYTF
TRBJ1-2 TRBD1 - TRBV6-5 TGTGCCAGCAGTCCGACAGGGGGGTCTAACTATGGCTACACCTTC CASSPTGGSNYGYTF
TRBJ2-2 TRBD1 - TRBV29-1 TGCAGCGTGAGACAGGGTGGGGGTACCGGGGAGCTGTTTTTT CSVRQGGGTGELFF
TRBJ2-5 - - TRBV29-1 TGCAGCGCCGCCCGGCAGGATCAAGAGACCCAGTACTTC CSAARQDQETQYF
TRBJ1-1 - few TRBV12-3/TRBV12-4 TGTGCCAGCATTTCCTACACTGAAGCTTTCTTT CASISYTEAFF
TRBJ1-1 - once TRBV6-2/TRBV6-3 TGTGCCAGCAGTTACGCGGGGGACAAGTTTAACACTGAAGCTTTCTTT CASSYAGDKFNTEAFF
TRBJ1-3 - - TRBV5-1 TGCGCCAGCAGCTTGGGAACAGGCCACTCTGGAAACACCATATATTTT CASSLGTGHSGNTIYF
TRBJ2-7 - - TRBV29-1 TGCAGCGTTGAAGTCCAGCTCTCCGAGCAGTACTTC CSVEVQLSEQYF
TRBJ2-2 - - TRBV12-5 TGTGCTAGTGGTTCTGGGACGGCCGGGACCGGGGAGCTGTTTTTT CASGSGTAGTGELFF
TRBJ2-3 TRBD2 once TRBV13 TGTGCCAGCAGCTTATCTCGGCGGGGGGGAACAGATACGCAGTATTTT CASSLSRRGGTDTQYF
TRBJ2-1 - - TRBV28 TGTGCCAGCAGTTTAATAAGGTGGTTTCAGTTCTTC CASSLIRWFQFF
TRBJ1-1 - once TRBV19 TGTGCCAGTGGACGCTACCCGAACACTGAAGCTTTCTTT CASGRYPNTEAFF
TRBJ1-1 TRBD1 - TRBV10-3 TGTGCCATCAGCTCACAGGGGGACACTGAAGCTTTCTTT CAISSQGDTEAFF
TRBJ2-7 TRBD2 - TRBV3-1/TRBV3-2 TGTGCCAGCAGCCTCCGCGGGGCGGGAGTCTACGAGCAGTACTTC CASSLRGAGVYEQYF
TRBJ2-2 - - TRBV19 TGTGCCAGTAGCCCCGGGGGACACCTCACCGGGGAGCTGTTTTTT CASSPGGHLTGELFF
TRBJ1-6 TRBD1 - TRBV11-2 TGTGCCAGCAGCGCCCAGGGGGGTCGATCACCCCTCCACTTT CASSAQGGRSPLHF
TRBJ1-6 TRBD1 - TRBV18 TGTGCCAGCTCACCAGGGACAGGGGGCAATTCACCCCTCCACTTT CASSPGTGGNSPLHF
TRBJ1-2 - once TRBV19 TGTGCCAGTAAGAGCCGCTATTGGGGCTACACCTTC CASKSRYWGYTF
TRBJ1-4 TRBD1 - TRBV18 TGTGCCAGCTCACCGCGGGGACAGGGGAATGAAAAACTGTTTTTT CASSPRGQGNEKLFF
TRBJ1-6 - - TRBV5-5 TGTGCCAGCAGCTTGGGGGGTAGCTATAATTCACCCCTCCACTTT CASSLGGSYNSPLHF
TRBJ1-2 TRBD1 - TRBV13 TGTGCCAGCAGCTCGGGACAGTCTAACTATGGCTACACCTTC CASSSGQSNYGYTF
TRBJ1-1 - - TRBV9 TGTGCCAGCAGCCCAATGGGCCGGGACACTGAAGCTTTCTTT CASSPMGRDTEAFF
TRBJ1-5 - - TRBV27 TGTGCCAGCAGCTCAGGGATCCAGCCCCAGCATTTT CASSSGIQPQHF
TRBJ1-6 - - TRBV5-6 TGTGCCAGCAGTGTCTTTCAGTTGAGTTCACCCCTCCACTTT CASSVFQLSSPLHF
TRBJ1-5 TRBD1 - TRBV7-9 TGTGCCAGCAGCTTGGGGACAGGGAACAATCAGCCCCAGCATTTT CASSLGTGNNQPQHF
TRBJ2-2 TRBD1 - TRBV24-1 TGTGCCACCAGTGATTCGGGACAGGGATTGACCGGGGAGCTGTTTTTT CATSDSGQGLTGELFF
TRBJ1-2 - - TRBV5-4 TGTGCCAGCAGTCCGGACGCGAACTATGGCTACACCTTC CASSPDANYGYTF
TRBJ1-2 TRBD1 - TRBV27 TGTGCCAGCAGTTTATCGGCAGGGGGCTATGGCTACACCTTC CASSLSAGGYGYTF
TRBJ1-6 - - TRBV30 TGTGCCTGGAGTGACATCGGACTCGGGGCCCTCCACTTT CAWSDIGLGALHF
TRBJ1-2 - - TRBV2 TGTGCCAGCAGTGAATTTGCTAACTATGGCTACACCTTC CASSEFANYGYTF
TRBJ2-3 TRBD2 - TRBV29-1 TGCAGCGTTGAAACAGGGCGGGGGGGCTTCACAGATACGCAGTATTTT CSVETGRGGFTDTQYF
TRBJ2-5 - - TRBV5-1 TGCGCCACTTCGACTGTTTCCCAAGCGACCCAGTACTTC CATSTVSQATQYF
TRBJ1-4 - - TRBV27 TGTGCCAGCTGGAGGCCCAATGAAAAACTGTTTTTT CASWRPNEKLFF
TRBJ2-5 - - TRBV3-1/TRBV3-2 TGTGCCAGCAGCCTTTTCACGGGCGAGACCCAGTACTTC CASSLFTGETQYF
TRBJ1-5 - - TRBV18 TGTGCCAGCTCACCGGGGGGCTATAATCAGCCCCAGCATTTT CASSPGGYNQPQHF
TRBJ1-6 - - TRBV10-1 TGCGCCAGCAGCGAACGGGGCGTAAATAATTCACCCCTCCACTTT CASSERGVNNSPLHF